A selection of T cell receptor beta chains follows, all from one sample in a study of T cell responses to AZD1222 COVID-19 vaccine. The protocol was immunoSEQ multiplex PCR, while the TCRdb copy is restricted to in-frame clones and leaves out a portion. The sample has around 140,000 clones; around 93% are singletons. Sequences were derived from peripheral blood, sampled 28 days after the second AZD1222 dose. The receptors shown here come from an adult who received the AZD1222 COVID-19 vaccine. CDR3s include the opening cysteine and the closing phenylalanine or tryptophan. Fields, in order: V gene, clone size, D gene, J gene, CDR3 DNA, CDR3 protein. D genes are given only for firm matches. For some rows the clone size is stated as once, few or many, or as a class when expanded; others skip it.

V: TRBV6-2/TRBV6-3
size: -
D: TRBD1
J: TRBJ1-1
DNA: TGTGCCAGCAGCACACGAGGCAGGGGGGTCCCTGAAGCTTTCTTT
CDR3: CASSTRGRGVPEAFF

V: TRBV7-9
size: -
D: -
J: TRBJ2-7
DNA: TGTGCCAGCACCGTAACCGGACGGGACTACGAGCAGTACTTC
CDR3: CASTVTGRDYEQYF

V: TRBV7-8
size: -
D: -
J: TRBJ1-1
DNA: TGTGCCAGCAGCTTAGCGGGACCCACTGAAGCTTTCTTT
CDR3: CASSLAGPTEAFF

V: TRBV20-1
size: -
D: TRBD2
J: TRBJ2-7
DNA: TGCAGTGCTAGTGGTACTAGCGGGAGCTCCTACGAGCAGTACTTC
CDR3: CSASGTSGSSYEQYF

V: TRBV7-9
size: -
D: -
J: TRBJ1-6
DNA: TGTGCCAGCAGCTTAGCAGGGGGTTACAATTCACCCCTCCACTTT
CDR3: CASSLAGGYNSPLHF

V: TRBV18
size: -
D: -
J: TRBJ1-5
DNA: TGTGCCAGCTCACGCGAACAGGGACAGCCCCAGCATTTT
CDR3: CASSREQGQPQHF

V: TRBV6-6
size: once
D: -
J: TRBJ1-6
DNA: TGTGCCAGCAGTCGAAAGGGGATCGGTGTCGGTGATTCACCCCTCCACTTT
CDR3: CASSRKGIGVGDSPLHF

V: TRBV12-3/TRBV12-4
size: -
D: -
J: TRBJ2-3
DNA: TGTGCCAGCAGCACCAGCAGCACAGATACGCAGTATTTT
CDR3: CASSTSSTDTQYF

V: TRBV27
size: -
D: TRBD1
J: TRBJ1-1
DNA: TGTGCCAGCAGTTCGGCAGGGGGGGGGTTAGCTTTCTTT
CDR3: CASSSAGGGLAFF

V: TRBV5-1
size: -
D: TRBD1
J: TRBJ2-7
DNA: TGCGCCAGCAGCGAGGGACAGAGCATAGGCGAGCAGTACTTC
CDR3: CASSEGQSIGEQYF